This is a list of T cell receptor beta chains from one sample in a study of T-cell reconstitution after alpha-beta-depleted transplantation in children. TCRdb analysed the PCR reads with MiXCR anew, one entry per CDR3 protein. The table records 190,000 or so distinct CDR3 sequences, approximately 15% of them present only once. The sample here was PBMCs from the stem cell graft donor, taken from the stem cell graft. All receptors derive from a human donor who donated a stem cell graft to a child with acute lymphoblastic leukemia. The CDR3 runs from the conserved cysteine through the conserved F or W.

v_call,j_call,cdr3_aa
TRBV5-1,TRBJ2-7,CASSSGLALYEQYF
TRBV19,TRBJ1-5,CASTQGRNQPQHF
TRBV12-3/TRBV12-4,TRBJ2-1,CASSLQRELGEQFF
TRBV30,TRBJ2-7,CAWSVGQGEQYF
TRBV6-5,TRBJ2-7,CASSSGTFYEQYF
TRBV12-3/TRBV12-4,TRBJ1-1,CASSFFGGSTEAFF
TRBV4-1,TRBJ2-3,CASSLLPGVTQTDTQYF
TRBV21-1,TRBJ2-3,CASNATTLKGGVRIYTDTQYF
TRBV20-1,TRBJ2-1,CSARHSGRDNEQFF
TRBV10-3,TRBJ1-1,CAISERGSRTEAFF
TRBV29-1,TRBJ1-1,CSFSGGGTEAFF
TRBV4-2,TRBJ2-4,CASGPGGPWGIQYF
TRBV7-9,TRBJ2-1,CASSPPSRNGQFF
TRBV10-3,TRBJ2-1,CAITRGTALGGNEQFF
TRBV29-1,TRBJ2-2,CSVIGQGARTGELFF
TRBV4-1,TRBJ2-7,CASSQPLSGQYF